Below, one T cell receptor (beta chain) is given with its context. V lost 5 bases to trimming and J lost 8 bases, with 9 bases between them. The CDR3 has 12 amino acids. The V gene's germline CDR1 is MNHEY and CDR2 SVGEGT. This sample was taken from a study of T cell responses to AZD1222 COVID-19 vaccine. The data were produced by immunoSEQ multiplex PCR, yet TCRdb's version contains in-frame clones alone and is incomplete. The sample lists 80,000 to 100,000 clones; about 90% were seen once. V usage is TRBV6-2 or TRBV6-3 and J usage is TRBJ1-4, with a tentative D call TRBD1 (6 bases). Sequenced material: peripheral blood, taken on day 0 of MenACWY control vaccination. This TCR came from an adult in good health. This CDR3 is CASSQGREKLFF. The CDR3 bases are TGTGCCAGCAGTCAGGGGAGAGAAAAACTGTTTTTT.